One and the same sample provided the 23 T cell receptor beta chains below, sequenced in a study of cytomegalovirus exposure and HLA in healthy donors (dated by TCRdb to 2015 to 2018). The protocol used for the library was the immunoSEQ multiplex PCR assay. A mixture of 60 forward primers for TCR Vbeta segments and 13 reverse primers for TCR Jbeta segments was used in the multiplex PCR. TCRdb carries this immuneACCESS record with in-frame sequences only. Its versions omit some clonotypes, under half of them owing to an unresolved V gene in the studies checked, with the rest unexplained. For this sample the table gives approximately 150,000 clones, of which roughly 80% were detected only once. The ten largest make up roughly 10% of the sample. Input material: PBMCs. These receptors were collected from a man between 45 and 60 years old in good health and CMV-seropositive.

The genes are TRBV11-2 and TRBJ2-1; a possible D gene is TRBD2 (5 bases). CDR3 length: 18 amino acids. V shed 1 base and J shed 6 bases, with 22 bases lying between them. Looked up from germline, CDR1 is SGHAT and CDR2 is FQNNGV. The CDR3 coding sequence is TGTGCCAGCAGCTTAGCGGGCCGTTTGCCTAGCCGATCCAATGAGCAGTTCTTC. This codes for CASSLAGRLPSRSNEQFF.

This rearrangement joins TRBV6-5 to TRBJ1-1; D gene ambiguous. V was trimmed by 5 bases and J by 4 bases, leaving 17 bases between them. The CDR3 runs 15 residues. The germline gives CDR1 MNHEY, CDR2 SVGAGI. CDR3 amino acids: CASSNYLGALTEAFF. The DNA for the CDR3 is TGTGCCAGCAGTAACTACTTGGGAGCACTCACTGAAGCTTTCTTT.

This chain uses TRBV19 with TRBJ1-5; 8 nucleotides match TRBD1. With V trimmed by 5 bases and J by 11 bases, 8 bases remained unmatched. The germline V gene encodes CDR1 LNHDA and CDR2 SQIVND (reference sequence). The CDR3 has 13 amino acids. CDR3 sequence: CASSQGARGAQHF. Here the CDR3 DNA reads TGTGCCAGTAGTCAGGGGGCCCGAGGGGCCCAGCATTTT.

The V gene is TRBV7-2, the J gene TRBJ2-7; 8 bases match TRBD2. Per the germline V gene, CDR1 is SGHTA and CDR2 is FQGNSA. The CDR3 has 18 residues. J lost 3 bases, V lost 1 base, and 14 bases had no gene match. The CDR3: CASSLDSDGTSDFYEQYF. The CDR3 coding sequence is TGTGCCAGCAGCTTAGACAGCGACGGGACTAGTGATTTCTACGAGCAGTACTTC. The variable domain in full, with the rest retrieved from reference TRBV7-2 and TRBJ2-7, is GAGVSQSPSNKVTEKGKDVELRCDPISGHTALYWYRQSLGQGLEFLIYFQGNSAPDKSGLPSDRFSAERTGGSVSTLTIQRTQQEDSAVYLCASSLDSDGTSDFYEQYFGPGTRLTVT.

The chain couples TRBV5-1 to TRBJ2-6; TRBD1 might be the D (6 bases). The V gene's germline CDR1 is SGHRS and CDR2 YFSETQ. The CDR3 covers 16 residues. Trimming took off 4 bases at V and 0 bases at J, with 11 bases between the two ends. CDR3 DNA: TGCGCCAGCAGCGCCCCGACAGGCTCTGGGGCCAACGTCCTGACTTTC. Translation: CASSAPTGSGANVLTF.

Notes on this clone: The junction departs from germline at one end; a sequencing error may be responsible. The J gene is TRBJ1-1, the V gene TRBV7-9; D may be TRBD1 (5 bases). CDR3 length equals 11 residues. Per germline, CDR1 SEHNR and CDR2 FQNEAQ (reference sequence). CDR3 bases: TGTTCCAGCAGCATCAGGGTTAGAGCTTTCTTT. This translates into CSSSIRVRAFF.

CDR3 sequence reads: CASTGGLREQYF. CDR3 nucleotides: TGTGCCAGCACGGGGGGGCTGCGGGAGCAGTACTTC. The J gene is TRBJ2-7, the V gene TRBV28; TRBD2 aligns across 8 bases. There are 12 residues in the CDR3. V shed 7 bases and J 7 bases; nucleotides not matched to a gene: 6. In germline, CDR1 is MDHEN, CDR2 SYDVKM.

The rearrangement links TRBV15 to TRBJ2-1, with D possibly being TRBD1 (5 bases). The germline V and J ends were trimmed by 4 bases and 2 bases, with 15 bases remaining between them. There are 16 residues in the CDR3. CDR1 is LNHNV, CDR2 YYDKDF, per germline (reference sequence). The CDR3 loop is CATSIIREPPYNEQFF. CDR3 sequence (DNA): TGTGCCACCAGCATTATCAGGGAACCTCCCTACAATGAGCAGTTCTTC.

The gene calls are TRBV10-3 and TRBJ1-1, with 10 bases identical to TRBD1. Looked up from germline, CDR1 is ENHRY and CDR2 is SYGVKD. V lost 8 bases to trimming and J lost 7 bases; unmatched junction nucleotides: 7. This CDR3 has 13 amino acids. The CDR3, as DNA: TGTGCCATCGACCGGGACAGGGGAGGTGAAGCTTTCTTT. Translating it yields CAIDRDRGGEAFF.

This chain links TRBV5-6 with TRBJ2-5; no clear D gene. V was cut by 0 bases and J by 0 bases, with 6 bases left in between. The CDR3 is 14 residues long. Germline lookup yields CDR1 SGHDT and CDR2 YYEEEE. In nucleotides, the CDR3 is TGTGCCAGCAGCTTGGCCTCGTACCAAGAGACCCAGTACTTC. This sequence encodes CASSLASYQETQYF.

The chain couples TRBV9 to TRBJ1-6; D not resolved. Germline V gives CDR1 SGDLS, CDR2 YYNGEE. The V and J ends lost 1 base and 9 bases respectively, with 17 bases between them. This CDR3 spans 16 amino acids. The CDR3 DNA is TGTGCCAGCAGCGTAAGGGAAATCTCAGGAGGTTCACCCCTCCACTTT. Translated: CASSVREISGGSPLHF.

The V call is TRBV19, the J call TRBJ1-1; a possible D gene is TRBD1 (5 bases). The germline CDR1 and CDR2 sequences are LNHDA and SQIVND (reference sequence). The CDR3 is made up of 13 amino acids. V lost 4 bases and J 4 bases, leaving 10 bases between the germline ends. CDR3 DNA: TGTGCCAGTAGTAAAGGGGATCGCACTGAAGCTTTCTTT. This sequence encodes CASSKGDRTEAFF.

This sequence joins TRBV19 and TRBJ1-5, with D possibly being TRBD1 (5 bases). The germline V and J ends were trimmed by 3 bases and 5 bases, with 11 bases remaining between them. Germline V gene data show CDR1 as LNHDA and CDR2 as SQIVND (reference sequence). CDR3 length: 14 residues. The CDR3: CASSIRRGDQPQHF. The CDR3 nucleotides are TGTGCCAGTAGTATCCGCCGGGGGGATCAGCCCCAGCATTTT. The complete variable domain, with remaining parts taken from reference TRBV19 and TRBJ1-5, reads DGGITQSPKYLFRKEGQNVTLSCEQNLNHDAMYWYRQDPGQGLRLIYYSQIVNDFQKGDIAEGYSVSREKKESFPLTVTSAQKNPTAFYLCASSIRRGDQPQHFGDGTRLSIL.

This chain uses TRBV7-3 with TRBJ2-5; D not certain. The germline V and J ends were trimmed by 5 bases and 2 bases, with 15 bases remaining between them. The germline V gene has CDR1 SGHTA and CDR2 FQGTGA. The CDR3 is made up of 15 amino acids. CDR3 bases: TGTGCCAGCAGCCCACGCCCTGGCAATCAAGAGACCCAGTACTTC. This gives the protein CASSPRPGNQETQYF.

The chain is built from TRBV27 and TRBJ2-3; a possible D gene is TRBD2 (6 bases). V lost 5 bases to trimming and J lost 2 bases, with 14 bases between them. The CDR3 length is 15 residues. Germline CDR1 is MNHEY and CDR2 is SMNVEV (reference sequence). The CDR3 sequence: CASSLWSGSTDTQYF. The CDR3, as DNA: TGTGCCAGCAGTCTCTGGAGCGGGTCCACAGATACGCAGTATTTT.

This chain links TRBV27 with TRBJ2-7, with D unresolved. CDR1 is MNHEY and CDR2 is SMNVEV in the germline V gene (reference sequence). The germline V and J ends were trimmed by 0 bases and 1 base, with 16 bases remaining between them. The CDR3 extends over 17 amino acids. The CDR3 DNA reads TGTGCCAGCAGTTTATCTATGAGAGAGGCGAAATCCTACGAGCAGTACTTC. Its protein is CASSLSMREAKSYEQYF.

The chain has TRBV5-1 and TRBJ2-2; 11 bases line up with TRBD2. V was pared by 4 bases and J by 0 bases, with 11 bases of the junction left unmatched. This CDR3 is 19 amino acids long. CDR1 SGHRS and CDR2 YFSETQ come from the germline V gene. The CDR3 reads CASSPYGPSGRTNTGELFF. The CDR3 DNA sequence: TGCGCCAGCAGCCCTTATGGCCCTAGCGGGAGGACGAACACCGGGGAGCTGTTTTTT. The whole variable domain, filled in from reference TRBV5-1 and TRBJ2-2, reads KAGVTQTPRYLIKTRGQQVTLSCSPISGHRSVSWYQQTPGQGLQFLFEYFSETQRNKGNFPGRFSGRQFSNSRSEMNVSTLELGDSALYLCASSPYGPSGRTNTGELFFGEGSRLTVL.

The sample holds one count of this clone. Written as DNA, the CDR3 is TGTGCCAGCAGCCGACAGACTTACACCGGGGAGCTGTTTTTT. The encoded protein is CASSRQTYTGELFF. This chain joins TRBV4-2 and TRBJ2-2; TRBD1 might be the D (5 bases). This CDR3 is built from 14 residues. Trimming stripped 4 bases from V and 3 bases from J, with 9 bases between. Germline assignment: CDR1 LGHNA and CDR2 YNFKEQ.

V usage is TRBV7-9 and J usage is TRBJ1-2; no clear D. This CDR3 spans 17 amino acids. Trimming took 4 bases from V and 1 from J, leaving 19 bases between them. Germline CDR1 and CDR2: SEHNR and FQNEAQ (reference sequence). The DNA for the CDR3 is TGTGCCAGCAGCTCAATAACAGACCGAAGCTATAACTATGGCTACACCTTC. Amino acids: CASSSITDRSYNYGYTF.

The rearrangement uses TRBV7-3 and TRBJ2-3; 8 nucleotides line up with TRBD2. CDR1 and CDR2 from the germline V gene are SGHTA and FQGTGA. This CDR3 spans 16 amino acids. J was trimmed by 4 bases and V by 5 bases; bases with no gene match: 11. The CDR3 DNA sequence: TGTGCCAGCAGCGACCGACTCAGGACTAGCCCAGATACGCAGTATTTT. Translated: CASSDRLRTSPDTQYF.

This chain links TRBV5-4 with TRBJ1-2; 10 nucleotides agree with TRBD1. J was trimmed by 7 bases and V by 4 bases; bases with no gene match: 13. Germline-derived CDR1 and CDR2 are SGHNT and YYREEE (reference sequence). This CDR3 region has 16 residues. CDR3 region: CASSPWSLGQGTGYTF. CDR3 in DNA: TGTGCCAGCAGCCCTTGGAGTTTGGGACAGGGGACTGGCTACACCTTC.

The V and J genes are TRBV7-3 and TRBJ2-7; a possible D gene is TRBD2 (7 bases). The V end was cut by 10 bases, the J end by 3 bases, with 22 bases between. Germline values: CDR1 SGHTA, CDR2 FQGTGA. The CDR3 contains 15 residues. CDR3 amino acids: CAISTYAGARYEQYF. CDR3 in DNA: TGTGCCATCAGTACTTACGCGGGGGCCCGCTACGAGCAGTACTTC.

This clone was counted between two and nine times. Other DNA sequences within the sample encode an identical CDR3. This chain uses TRBV28 with TRBJ2-5; the match to TRBD2 covers 10 bases. CDR1 and CDR2 from the germline V gene are MDHEN and SYDVKM. CDR3 size: 14 residues. The V gene end was trimmed by 4 bases and the J gene end by 3 bases; junction bases not matched to a gene: 2. Here the CDR3 reads CASSSSGSEETQYF. The CDR3 DNA follows: TGTGCCAGCAGTTCTAGCGGGAGTGAAGAGACCCAGTACTTC.